This entry describes one TCR beta chain. The data were taken from a study of graft-versus-host responses after intestinal transplantation. Investigators plated 200,000 CFSE-labeled responder cells together with 200,000 irradiated stimulator cells labeled with violet dye. Measured with immunoSEQ multiplex PCR; TCRdb has only the in-frame clones, and not every one. The table lists about 12,000 clones, 35% of them singletons. The CDR3 has 15 amino acids. CDR1 and CDR2 from the germline V gene are SNHLY and FYNNEI. The J segment lost 3 bases and the V segment lost 1 base, leaving 6 bases of the junction unmatched.

The TCR sequence derives from a human patient who received an intestinal transplant. This chain uses TRBV2 with TRBJ2-7, with 7 positions matching TRBD2. Source: alloreactive CD8+ T cells from a mixed lymphocyte reaction culture, taken before intestinal transplant. Subset noted: CFSE-low proliferating T cells sorted from roughly 6-day pre-transplant mixed lymphocyte reaction (GvH or HvG direction). The CDR3 spells CASSEGLAEFYEQYF. The CDR3 nucleotides are TGTGCCAGCAGTGAAGGACTAGCAGAATTCTACGAGCAGTACTTC.